A single sample gave rise to the 24 T cell receptor beta chains below, sequenced in a study of regulatory T cells in long-lasting Graves disease. Described time point: newly diagnosed GD, antithyroid drugs for less than 3 months. Scientists built the TCR library using RNA that was extracted from PBMCs. Arm-PCR of CDR3 regions and iRepertoire HTBI primers were used to build TCR beta libraries. MiXCR, applied by TCRdb to the multiplex PCR reads, yields one record per CDR3 protein. The repertoire holds some 230,000 distinct CDR3 sequences, with about 17% as singletons. Here the sequenced sample was peripheral blood mononuclear cells (PBMCs), taken at new diagnosis, from a patient treated with antithyroid drugs. The origin of the receptors is a female donor with Graves disease.

In this sample, this clonotype turned up a few times. A far larger clone differs by one base, so this is likely a read error. The chain recombines TRBV6-1 with TRBJ2-7; D is undetermined. The germline CDR1 and CDR2 sequences are MNHNS and SASEGT. The CDR3 spans 13 residues. The CDR3 loop reads CSSSLTGSYEQYF. The DNA of the CDR3 is TGTTCCAGCAGTCTCACTGGCTCCTACGAGCAGTACTTC.

At least ten counts were recorded for this clonotype. This sequence joins TRBV28 and TRBJ2-7; D may be TRBD2 (5 bases). CDR1 MDHEN and CDR2 SYDVKM come from the germline V gene. There are 14 residues in the CDR3. V lost 7 bases and J lost 6, with 19 bases in between. This CDR3 reads CASTAPSTAGEQYF. For the CDR3, the DNA is TGTGCCAGCACCGCCCCTAGCACTGCAGGCGAGCAGTACTTC.

This clonotype appeared a few times. A read error is possible here, since a much larger clone lies one base away. The conserved closing phenylalanine or tryptophan is absent in this CDR3, likely reflecting a read error. The genes are TRBV28 and TRBJ2-7; perhaps TRBD2 as D (5 bases). The CDR3 has 14 amino acids. Deletions cut 7 bases from V and 5 bases from J, with 18 bases between. CDR1 and CDR2 (germline): MDHEN, SYDVKM. Here the CDR3 DNA reads TGTGCCAGCAACCAAGGACTCCCGGGGAACGAGCAGTACCTC. Translating gives CASNQGLPGNEQYL.

Only a few counts were recorded for this clonotype. One base away lies a much larger clone, so this may be a sequencing read error. The DNA of the CDR3 is TGTGCCAGCAGTCCCGACAGGGAAGCCTACAATGAGCAGTTCTTC. Its protein product is CASSPDREAYNEQFF. J is TRBJ2-1 and V is TRBV6-1, with 7 bases lining up with TRBD1. Germline CDR1 and CDR2: MNHNS and SASEGT. The CDR3 covers 15 residues. Germline trimming cut 5 bases from V and 2 bases from J; bases unmatched to any gene: 6.

This clonotype was detected once. The CDR3 reads CAISESPPTSGRGQETQYF. In nucleotides, the CDR3 is TGTGCCATCAGTGAATCCCCCCCGACTAGCGGGAGGGGACAAGAGACCCAGTACTTC. V gene TRBV10-3 combines with J gene TRBJ2-5; 14 bases are a match to TRBD2. CDR1 ENHRY and CDR2 SYGVKD come from the germline V gene. V was clipped by 3 bases and J by 2 bases; unmatched bases: 11. The CDR3 spans 19 residues.

This clonotype was found many times. The chain employs TRBV12-3 or TRBV12-4 and TRBJ1-1, with D hard to call. The CDR3 contains 14 residues. Trimming pared 7 bases from V and 1 base from J, leaving 13 bases between. In nucleotides, the CDR3 is TGTGCCAGCATGAGGGAACGGCGGAACACTGAAGCTTTCTTT. Its translation: CASMRERRNTEAFF.

The chain combines TRBV5-1 with TRBJ2-7; the D is unclear. The germline V and J ends were trimmed by 4 bases and 0 bases, with 5 bases remaining between them. The CDR3 spans 12 residues. Germline values: CDR1 SGHRS, CDR2 YFSETQ. In DNA, the CDR3 is TGCGCCAGCAGCGTCAACTCCTACGAGCAGTACTTC. This codes for CASSVNSYEQYF. Based on the CDR3 plus reference TRBV5-1 and TRBJ2-7, the full variable domain is KAGVTQTPRYLIKTRGQQVTLSCSPISGHRSVSWYQQTPGQGLQFLFEYFSETQRNKGNFPGRFSGRQFSNSRSEMNVSTLELGDSALYLCASSVNSYEQYFGPGTRLTVT.

CDR3 amino acids: CASSWGGNQPQHF. CDR3 in DNA: TGTGCCAGCAGTTGGGGTGGCAATCAGCCCCAGCATTTT. The chain recombines TRBV28 with TRBJ1-5; D is unresolved. Trimming removed 4 bases from V and 2 bases from J, with 6 bases in between. The CDR3 consists of 13 residues. Germline CDR1 is MDHEN and CDR2 is SYDVKM.

The chain employs TRBV27 and TRBJ2-7, with D maybe TRBD2 (7 bases). Per germline, CDR1 MNHEY and CDR2 SMNVEV (reference sequence). The CDR3 spans 15 residues. Trimming took off 3 bases at V and 1 base at J, with 13 bases between the two ends. Here the CDR3 DNA reads TGTGCCAGCAGTTTCGTAAGGGGGGGGTCCTACGAGCAGTACTTC. Translating gives CASSFVRGGSYEQYF.

This clonotype was recorded at least ten times. The genes are TRBV11-2 and TRBJ1-1; no clear D. CDR1 is SGHAT, CDR2 FQNNGV, per germline. V was cut by 5 bases and J by 0 bases, with 10 bases left in between. This CDR3 is built from 14 residues. CDR3 DNA: TGTGCCAGCAGCCTTCTACGGTTGAACACTGAAGCTTTCTTT. Translated, it gives CASSLLRLNTEAFF.

In its sample, this clonotype was seen many times. The gene calls are TRBV10-3 and TRBJ2-5; 8 bases are shared with TRBD2. CDR3 length: 16 residues. Germline values: CDR1 ENHRY, CDR2 SYGVKD. Losses at the gene ends were 10 bases for V and 4 bases for J; bases not matched to a gene: 17. The CDR3: CATGRSEREMRETQYF. CDR3 sequence (DNA): TGTGCCACCGGACGAAGTGAGCGGGAGATGAGAGAGACCCAGTACTTC.

This chain links TRBV5-6 with TRBJ1-2; 8 bases line up with TRBD1. The junction had 28 bases not matched to a gene; V was cut back by 4 bases and J by 8 bases. The CDR3 runs 20 residues. The germline gives CDR1 SGHDT, CDR2 YYEEEE. This chain's CDR3 is CASSAPLSIAQGAPGSGYTF. The CDR3 bases are TGTGCCAGCAGCGCTCCCCTTTCCATAGCCCAGGGGGCACCCGGGAGCGGCTACACCTTC.

The genes are TRBV11-2 and TRBJ2-3; D uncertain. CDR3 length equals 15 residues. Per the germline V gene, CDR1 is SGHAT and CDR2 is FQNNGV. The V end was cut by 2 bases, the J end by 1 base, with 10 bases between. This chain's CDR3 is CASSLISGGTDTQYF. For the CDR3, the DNA is TGTGCCAGCAGCTTAATCTCGGGTGGCACAGATACGCAGTATTTT.

This clonotype was seen repeatedly, ten times or more. This chain's CDR3 is CASSPLMRGGNYEQYF. As DNA, the CDR3 is TGTGCCAGCTCACCACTGATGAGGGGGGGAAACTACGAGCAGTACTTC. The chain is built from TRBV18 and TRBJ2-7; D is perhaps TRBD2 (7 bases). The CDR3 runs to 16 residues. Germline V CDR1 and CDR2: KGHSH, LQKENI. Trimming shortened V by 1 base and J by 3 bases, and 16 bases separated the two germline ends.

This clonotype was detected ten times or more. The chain has TRBV2 and TRBJ1-1; D gene uncertain. The CDR3 is 15 residues long. V lost 6 bases to trimming and J lost 1 base, with 15 bases between them. The germline V gene has CDR1 SNHLY and CDR2 FYNNEI. The CDR3 region has the DNA TGTGCCAGCAGCAGGTCCTCCGCCACGAACACTGAAGCTTTCTTT. The encoded protein is CASSRSSATNTEAFF.

The chain has TRBV20-1 and TRBJ2-1; TRBD1 matches at 9 bases. The CDR3 covers 16 residues. CDR1 is DFQATT and CDR2 is SNEGSKA in the germline V gene (reference sequence). V was pared by 0 bases and J by 8 bases, with 11 bases of the junction left unmatched. As DNA, the CDR3 is TGCAGTGCTAGAGATACTTACAGGGGGCGCGTGGATGAGCAGTTCTTC. It yields the protein CSARDTYRGRVDEQFF.

In its sample, this clonotype was seen many times. The rearrangement joins TRBV12-3 or TRBV12-4 to TRBJ2-7; 12 bases are shared with TRBD2. V lost 3 bases, J lost 7 bases, and 7 bases stayed unmatched. This CDR3 is built from 15 residues. The CDR3 sequence is CASSFNLAGGLEQYF. For the CDR3, the DNA is TGTGCCAGCAGTTTTAACCTAGCGGGAGGGCTGGAGCAGTACTTC.

This clonotype was counted ten times or more. The V call is TRBV18, the J call TRBJ2-7; D is perhaps TRBD2 (5 bases). The CDR3 consists of 14 residues. Germline V lookup: CDR1 KGHSH, CDR2 LQKENI. Trimming removed 0 bases at V and 7 bases at J, with 13 bases between. This chain's CDR3 is CASSPPVGVWEQYF. CDR3 coding DNA: TGTGCCAGCTCACCACCAGTCGGGGTATGGGAGCAGTACTTC.

The chain couples TRBV20-1 to TRBJ2-1; the match to TRBD2 covers 11 bases. Trimming cost V 5 bases and J 10 bases; bases outside gene matches: 10. This CDR3 spans 14 amino acids. Germline V gives CDR1 DFQATT, CDR2 SNEGSKA (reference sequence). The CDR3, as DNA: TGCAGTGCTGTGACTAGCGGGACCGCCGGGGAGCAGTTCTTC. This sequence encodes CSAVTSGTAGEQFF.

This clonotype was found many times. The V call is TRBV28, the J call TRBJ1-5; no firm D call. V lost 3 bases and J lost 7, with 7 bases in between. Looked up from germline, CDR1 is MDHEN and CDR2 is SYDVKM. The CDR3 totals 12 residues. CDR3: CASSFRAQPQHF. The CDR3 nucleotides read TGTGCCAGCAGTTTTAGGGCGCAGCCCCAGCATTTT.

V gene TRBV2 combines with J gene TRBJ2-1; D remains unclear. From germline, CDR1 is SNHLY and CDR2 FYNNEI. The CDR3 has 15 amino acids. V was trimmed by 4 bases and J by 0 bases, leaving 10 bases between them. Here the CDR3 reads CASSVRLDSYNEQFF. DNA for the CDR3: TGTGCCAGCAGTGTGAGATTAGACTCCTACAATGAGCAGTTCTTC.

Turning to this clonotype: Possible read error: a much larger clone is one base away. The V call is TRBV12-3 or TRBV12-4, the J call TRBJ2-3, with 10 bases identical to TRBD2. The DNA matches TRBJ2-7 better at its end, which makes the J call doubtful. The CDR3 runs to 16 residues. The CDR3 loop is CASSEVLAGGRDEQYF. In DNA form, the CDR3 reads TGTGCCAGCAGTGAAGTGTTAGCGGGAGGTCGGGATGAGCAGTACTTC.

The rearrangement links TRBV6-1 to TRBJ1-6, with D unresolved. The CDR3 sequence is 15 residues long. Looked up from germline, CDR1 is MNHNS and CDR2 is SASEGT. Trimming shortened V by 6 bases and J by 4 bases, and 13 bases separated the two germline ends. This CDR3 is CASRPVISYNSPLHF. Written as DNA, the CDR3 is TGTGCCAGCAGACCAGTCATATCTTATAATTCACCCCTCCACTTT.

The chain combines TRBV12-3 or TRBV12-4 with TRBJ2-3, with TRBD1 matching over 9 bases. The length of the CDR3 is 15 residues. V lost 11 bases and J lost 6; bases outside the gene matches: 15. CDR3 in amino acids: CADSSFGTGRDTQYF. The CDR3 DNA reads as TGTGCCGACAGTTCCTTCGGGACAGGGAGGGATACGCAGTATTTT.